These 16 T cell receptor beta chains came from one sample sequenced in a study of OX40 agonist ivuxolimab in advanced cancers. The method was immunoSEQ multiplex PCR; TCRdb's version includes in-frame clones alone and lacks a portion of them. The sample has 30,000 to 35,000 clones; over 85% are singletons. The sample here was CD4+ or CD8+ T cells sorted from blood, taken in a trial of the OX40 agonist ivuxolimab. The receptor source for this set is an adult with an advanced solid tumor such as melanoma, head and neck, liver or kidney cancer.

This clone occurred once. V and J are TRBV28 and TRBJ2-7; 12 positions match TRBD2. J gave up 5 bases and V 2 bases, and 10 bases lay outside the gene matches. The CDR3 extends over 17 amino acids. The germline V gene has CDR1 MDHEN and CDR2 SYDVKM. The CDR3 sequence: CASSLVGTSGLGDEQYF. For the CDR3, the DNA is TGTGCCAGCAGTTTAGTCGGGACTAGCGGGCTGGGAGACGAGCAGTACTTC.

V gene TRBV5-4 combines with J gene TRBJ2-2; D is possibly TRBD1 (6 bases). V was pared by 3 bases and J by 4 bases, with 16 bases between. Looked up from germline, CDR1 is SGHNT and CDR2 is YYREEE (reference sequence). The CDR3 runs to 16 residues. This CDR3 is CASSSDPGAGTGELFF. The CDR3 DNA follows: TGTGCCAGCAGCTCTGATCCAGGGGCGGGCACCGGGGAGCTGTTTTTT.

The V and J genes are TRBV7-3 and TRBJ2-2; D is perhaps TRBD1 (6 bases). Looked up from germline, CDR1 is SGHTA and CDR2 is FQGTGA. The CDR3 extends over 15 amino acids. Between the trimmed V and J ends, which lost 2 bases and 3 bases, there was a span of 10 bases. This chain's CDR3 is CASSLGGQHTGELFF. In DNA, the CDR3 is TGTGCCAGCAGCTTAGGTGGACAGCACACCGGGGAGCTGTTTTTT.

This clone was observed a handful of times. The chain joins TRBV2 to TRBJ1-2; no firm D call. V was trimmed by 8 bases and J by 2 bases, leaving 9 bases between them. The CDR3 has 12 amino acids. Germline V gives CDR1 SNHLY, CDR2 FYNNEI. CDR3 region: CASGQENYGYTF. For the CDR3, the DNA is TGTGCCAGCGGGCAGGAGAACTATGGCTACACCTTC.

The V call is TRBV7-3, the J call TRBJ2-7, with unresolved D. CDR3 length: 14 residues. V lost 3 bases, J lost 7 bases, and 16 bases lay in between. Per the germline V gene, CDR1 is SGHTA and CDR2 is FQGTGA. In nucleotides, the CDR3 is TGTGCCAGCAGCTTTTCCAGCCTTTCCGCGGAGCAGTACTTC. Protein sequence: CASSFSSLSAEQYF. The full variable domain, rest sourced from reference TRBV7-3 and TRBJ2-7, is GAGVSQTPSNKVTEKGKYVELRCDPISGHTALYWYRQSLGQGPEFLIYFQGTGAADDSGLPNDRFFAVRPEGSVSTLKIQRTERGDSAVYLCASSFSSLSAEQYFGPGTRLTVT.

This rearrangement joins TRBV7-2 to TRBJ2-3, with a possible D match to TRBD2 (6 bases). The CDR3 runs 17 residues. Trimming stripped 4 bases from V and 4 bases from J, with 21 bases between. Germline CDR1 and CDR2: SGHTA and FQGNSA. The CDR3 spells CASSSEGLTARADTQYF. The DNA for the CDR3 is TGTGCCAGCAGCTCCGAGGGACTCACTGCACGCGCAGATACGCAGTATTTT.

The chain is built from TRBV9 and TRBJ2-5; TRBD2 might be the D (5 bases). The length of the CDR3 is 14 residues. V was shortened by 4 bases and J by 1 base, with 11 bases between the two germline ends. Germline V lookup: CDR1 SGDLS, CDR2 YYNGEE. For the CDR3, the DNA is TGTGCCAGCAGCCTCGGGGTCCCCCAAGAGACCCAGTACTTC. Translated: CASSLGVPQETQYF.

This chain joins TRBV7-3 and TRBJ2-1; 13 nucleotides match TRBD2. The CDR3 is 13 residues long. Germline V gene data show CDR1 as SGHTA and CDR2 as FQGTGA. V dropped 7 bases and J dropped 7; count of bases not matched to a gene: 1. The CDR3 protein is CASKLAGGNEQFF. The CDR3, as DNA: TGTGCCAGCAAACTAGCGGGAGGGAATGAGCAGTTCTTC.

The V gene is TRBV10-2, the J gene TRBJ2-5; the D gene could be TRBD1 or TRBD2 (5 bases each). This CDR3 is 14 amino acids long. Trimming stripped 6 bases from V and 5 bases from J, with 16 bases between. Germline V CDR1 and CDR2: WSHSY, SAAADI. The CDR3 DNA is TGCGCCAGCAGAGGGACGCCCGCTGGGGAGACCCAGTACTTC. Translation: CASRGTPAGETQYF.

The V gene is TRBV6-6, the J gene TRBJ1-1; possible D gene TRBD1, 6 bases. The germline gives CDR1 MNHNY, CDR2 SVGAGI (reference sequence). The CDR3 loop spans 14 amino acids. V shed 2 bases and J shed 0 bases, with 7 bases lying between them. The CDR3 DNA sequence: TGTGCCAGCAGTTACGGGGGGCTGAACACTGAAGCTTTCTTT. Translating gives CASSYGGLNTEAFF.

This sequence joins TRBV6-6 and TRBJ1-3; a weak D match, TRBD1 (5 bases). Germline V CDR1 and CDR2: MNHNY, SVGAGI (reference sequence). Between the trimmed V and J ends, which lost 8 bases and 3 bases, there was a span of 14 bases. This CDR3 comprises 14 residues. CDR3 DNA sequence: TGTGCCAGCGCGTGGGGGGTTGGTGGAAACACCATATATTTT. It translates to CASAWGVGGNTIYF.

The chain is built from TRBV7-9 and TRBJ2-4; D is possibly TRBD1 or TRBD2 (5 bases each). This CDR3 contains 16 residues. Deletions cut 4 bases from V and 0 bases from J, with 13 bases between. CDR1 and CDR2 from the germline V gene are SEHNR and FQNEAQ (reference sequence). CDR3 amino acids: CASSSGAGLAKNIQYF. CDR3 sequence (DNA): TGTGCCAGCAGCTCCGGGGCAGGGCTAGCCAAAAACATTCAGTACTTC.

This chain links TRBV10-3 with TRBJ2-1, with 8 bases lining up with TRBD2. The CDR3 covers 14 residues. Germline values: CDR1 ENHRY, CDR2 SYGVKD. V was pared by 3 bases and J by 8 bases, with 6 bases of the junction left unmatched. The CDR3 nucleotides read TGTGCCATCAGTGACGGGACTAGGTCGCATGAGCAGTTCTTC. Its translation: CAISDGTRSHEQFF.

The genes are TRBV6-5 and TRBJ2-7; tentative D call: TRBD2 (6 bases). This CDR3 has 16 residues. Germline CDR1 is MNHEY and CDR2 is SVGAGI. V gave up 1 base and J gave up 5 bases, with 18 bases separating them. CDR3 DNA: TGTGCCAGCAGTTACTTTGCTTGGGACTCGGACGACGAGCAGTACTTC. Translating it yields CASSYFAWDSDDEQYF.

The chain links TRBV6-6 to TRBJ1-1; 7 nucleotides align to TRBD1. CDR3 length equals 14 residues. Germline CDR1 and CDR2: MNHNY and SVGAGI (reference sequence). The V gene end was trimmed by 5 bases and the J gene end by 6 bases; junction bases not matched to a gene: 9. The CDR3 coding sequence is TGTGCCAGCAGTGTGACAGGGTTGGGCGCTGAAGCTTTCTTT. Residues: CASSVTGLGAEAFF.

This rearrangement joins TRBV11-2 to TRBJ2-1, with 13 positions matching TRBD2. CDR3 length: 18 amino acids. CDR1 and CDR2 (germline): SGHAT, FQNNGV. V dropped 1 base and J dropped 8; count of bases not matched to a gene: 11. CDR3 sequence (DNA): TGTGCCAGCAGCTTAGTTGGCCAACTAGCGGGAGGGCCGCATGAGCAGTTCTTC. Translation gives CASSLVGQLAGGPHEQFF.